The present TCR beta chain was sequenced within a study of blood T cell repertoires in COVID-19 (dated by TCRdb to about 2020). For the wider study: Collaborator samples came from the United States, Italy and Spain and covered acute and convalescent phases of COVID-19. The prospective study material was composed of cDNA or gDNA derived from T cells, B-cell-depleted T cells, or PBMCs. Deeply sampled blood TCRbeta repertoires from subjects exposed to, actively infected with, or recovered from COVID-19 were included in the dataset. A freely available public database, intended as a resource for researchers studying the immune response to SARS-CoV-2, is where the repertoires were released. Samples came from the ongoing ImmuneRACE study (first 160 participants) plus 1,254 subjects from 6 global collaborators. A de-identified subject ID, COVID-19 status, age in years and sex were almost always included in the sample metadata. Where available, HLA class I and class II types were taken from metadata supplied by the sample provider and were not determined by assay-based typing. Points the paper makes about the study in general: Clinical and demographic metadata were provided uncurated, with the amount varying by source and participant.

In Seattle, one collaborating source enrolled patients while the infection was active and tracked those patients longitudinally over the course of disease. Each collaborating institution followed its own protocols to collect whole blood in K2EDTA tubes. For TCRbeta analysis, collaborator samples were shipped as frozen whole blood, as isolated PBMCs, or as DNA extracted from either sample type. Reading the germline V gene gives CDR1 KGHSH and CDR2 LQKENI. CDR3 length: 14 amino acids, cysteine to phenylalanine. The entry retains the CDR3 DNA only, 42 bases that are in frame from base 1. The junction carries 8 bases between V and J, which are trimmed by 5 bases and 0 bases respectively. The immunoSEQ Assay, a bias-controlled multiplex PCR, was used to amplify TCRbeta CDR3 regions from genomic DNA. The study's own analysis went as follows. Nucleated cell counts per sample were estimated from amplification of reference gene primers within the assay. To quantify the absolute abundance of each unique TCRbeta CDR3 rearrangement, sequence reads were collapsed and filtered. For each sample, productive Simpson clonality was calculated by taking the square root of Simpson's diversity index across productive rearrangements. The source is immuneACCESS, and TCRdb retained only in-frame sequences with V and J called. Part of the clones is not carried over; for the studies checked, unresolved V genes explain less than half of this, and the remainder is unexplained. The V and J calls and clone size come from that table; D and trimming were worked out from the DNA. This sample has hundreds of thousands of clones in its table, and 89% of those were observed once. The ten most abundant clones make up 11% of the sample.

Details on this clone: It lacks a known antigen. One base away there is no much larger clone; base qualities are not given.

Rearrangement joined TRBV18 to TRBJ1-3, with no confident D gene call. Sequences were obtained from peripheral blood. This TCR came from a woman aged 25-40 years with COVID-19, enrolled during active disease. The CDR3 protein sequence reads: CASSAISSGNTIYF. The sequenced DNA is TGTGCCAGCTCAGCCATTAGCTCTGGAAACACCATATATTTT.